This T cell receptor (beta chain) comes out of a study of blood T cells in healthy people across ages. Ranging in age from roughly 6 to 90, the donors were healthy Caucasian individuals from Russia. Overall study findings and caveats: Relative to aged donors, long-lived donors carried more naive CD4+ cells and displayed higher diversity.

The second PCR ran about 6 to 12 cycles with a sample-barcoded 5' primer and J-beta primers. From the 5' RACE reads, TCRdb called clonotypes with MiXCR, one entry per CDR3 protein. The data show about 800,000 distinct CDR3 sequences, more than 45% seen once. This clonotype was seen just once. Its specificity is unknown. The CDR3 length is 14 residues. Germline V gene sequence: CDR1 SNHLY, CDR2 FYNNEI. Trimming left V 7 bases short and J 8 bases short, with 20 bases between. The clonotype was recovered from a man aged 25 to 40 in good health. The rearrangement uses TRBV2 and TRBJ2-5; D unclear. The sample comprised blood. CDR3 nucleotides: TGTGCCAGCACCAAGGAGCAATACAAGAGAACCCAGTACTTC. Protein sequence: CASTKEQYKRTQYF.